This TCR beta chain originates from a study of shared clonotypes between healthy human individuals. Overall study: CD4 naive cells filled three plates per donor, CD4 memory three, CD8 naive two and CD8 memory one.

It was CD45RO-negative cells, positively selected for CCR7, that made up naive CD8 cells, with terminally differentiated effector memory CD45RA+ cells excluded. Only Caucasian adults living in Nashville, Tennessee made up the donor group. The protocol was immunoSEQ multiplex PCR, while the TCRdb copy is restricted to in-frame clones and leaves out a portion. The data contain 1.5 million to 2.5 million clones, less than 95% of them singletons. Germline V gives CDR1 WSHSY, CDR2 SAAADI. The trim removed 3 bases at V and 3 bases at J, leaving 5 bases unmatched. The CDR3 extends over 15 amino acids. Input material: naive CD8+ T cells sorted from blood. The genes are TRBV10-2 and TRBJ2-7; 10 bases align to TRBD1. The sequence derives from a young man in good health. As DNA, the CDR3 is TGCGCCAGCAGTGAATCCGGGACAGGGGTCTACGAGCAGTACTTC. It yields the protein CASSESGTGVYEQYF.